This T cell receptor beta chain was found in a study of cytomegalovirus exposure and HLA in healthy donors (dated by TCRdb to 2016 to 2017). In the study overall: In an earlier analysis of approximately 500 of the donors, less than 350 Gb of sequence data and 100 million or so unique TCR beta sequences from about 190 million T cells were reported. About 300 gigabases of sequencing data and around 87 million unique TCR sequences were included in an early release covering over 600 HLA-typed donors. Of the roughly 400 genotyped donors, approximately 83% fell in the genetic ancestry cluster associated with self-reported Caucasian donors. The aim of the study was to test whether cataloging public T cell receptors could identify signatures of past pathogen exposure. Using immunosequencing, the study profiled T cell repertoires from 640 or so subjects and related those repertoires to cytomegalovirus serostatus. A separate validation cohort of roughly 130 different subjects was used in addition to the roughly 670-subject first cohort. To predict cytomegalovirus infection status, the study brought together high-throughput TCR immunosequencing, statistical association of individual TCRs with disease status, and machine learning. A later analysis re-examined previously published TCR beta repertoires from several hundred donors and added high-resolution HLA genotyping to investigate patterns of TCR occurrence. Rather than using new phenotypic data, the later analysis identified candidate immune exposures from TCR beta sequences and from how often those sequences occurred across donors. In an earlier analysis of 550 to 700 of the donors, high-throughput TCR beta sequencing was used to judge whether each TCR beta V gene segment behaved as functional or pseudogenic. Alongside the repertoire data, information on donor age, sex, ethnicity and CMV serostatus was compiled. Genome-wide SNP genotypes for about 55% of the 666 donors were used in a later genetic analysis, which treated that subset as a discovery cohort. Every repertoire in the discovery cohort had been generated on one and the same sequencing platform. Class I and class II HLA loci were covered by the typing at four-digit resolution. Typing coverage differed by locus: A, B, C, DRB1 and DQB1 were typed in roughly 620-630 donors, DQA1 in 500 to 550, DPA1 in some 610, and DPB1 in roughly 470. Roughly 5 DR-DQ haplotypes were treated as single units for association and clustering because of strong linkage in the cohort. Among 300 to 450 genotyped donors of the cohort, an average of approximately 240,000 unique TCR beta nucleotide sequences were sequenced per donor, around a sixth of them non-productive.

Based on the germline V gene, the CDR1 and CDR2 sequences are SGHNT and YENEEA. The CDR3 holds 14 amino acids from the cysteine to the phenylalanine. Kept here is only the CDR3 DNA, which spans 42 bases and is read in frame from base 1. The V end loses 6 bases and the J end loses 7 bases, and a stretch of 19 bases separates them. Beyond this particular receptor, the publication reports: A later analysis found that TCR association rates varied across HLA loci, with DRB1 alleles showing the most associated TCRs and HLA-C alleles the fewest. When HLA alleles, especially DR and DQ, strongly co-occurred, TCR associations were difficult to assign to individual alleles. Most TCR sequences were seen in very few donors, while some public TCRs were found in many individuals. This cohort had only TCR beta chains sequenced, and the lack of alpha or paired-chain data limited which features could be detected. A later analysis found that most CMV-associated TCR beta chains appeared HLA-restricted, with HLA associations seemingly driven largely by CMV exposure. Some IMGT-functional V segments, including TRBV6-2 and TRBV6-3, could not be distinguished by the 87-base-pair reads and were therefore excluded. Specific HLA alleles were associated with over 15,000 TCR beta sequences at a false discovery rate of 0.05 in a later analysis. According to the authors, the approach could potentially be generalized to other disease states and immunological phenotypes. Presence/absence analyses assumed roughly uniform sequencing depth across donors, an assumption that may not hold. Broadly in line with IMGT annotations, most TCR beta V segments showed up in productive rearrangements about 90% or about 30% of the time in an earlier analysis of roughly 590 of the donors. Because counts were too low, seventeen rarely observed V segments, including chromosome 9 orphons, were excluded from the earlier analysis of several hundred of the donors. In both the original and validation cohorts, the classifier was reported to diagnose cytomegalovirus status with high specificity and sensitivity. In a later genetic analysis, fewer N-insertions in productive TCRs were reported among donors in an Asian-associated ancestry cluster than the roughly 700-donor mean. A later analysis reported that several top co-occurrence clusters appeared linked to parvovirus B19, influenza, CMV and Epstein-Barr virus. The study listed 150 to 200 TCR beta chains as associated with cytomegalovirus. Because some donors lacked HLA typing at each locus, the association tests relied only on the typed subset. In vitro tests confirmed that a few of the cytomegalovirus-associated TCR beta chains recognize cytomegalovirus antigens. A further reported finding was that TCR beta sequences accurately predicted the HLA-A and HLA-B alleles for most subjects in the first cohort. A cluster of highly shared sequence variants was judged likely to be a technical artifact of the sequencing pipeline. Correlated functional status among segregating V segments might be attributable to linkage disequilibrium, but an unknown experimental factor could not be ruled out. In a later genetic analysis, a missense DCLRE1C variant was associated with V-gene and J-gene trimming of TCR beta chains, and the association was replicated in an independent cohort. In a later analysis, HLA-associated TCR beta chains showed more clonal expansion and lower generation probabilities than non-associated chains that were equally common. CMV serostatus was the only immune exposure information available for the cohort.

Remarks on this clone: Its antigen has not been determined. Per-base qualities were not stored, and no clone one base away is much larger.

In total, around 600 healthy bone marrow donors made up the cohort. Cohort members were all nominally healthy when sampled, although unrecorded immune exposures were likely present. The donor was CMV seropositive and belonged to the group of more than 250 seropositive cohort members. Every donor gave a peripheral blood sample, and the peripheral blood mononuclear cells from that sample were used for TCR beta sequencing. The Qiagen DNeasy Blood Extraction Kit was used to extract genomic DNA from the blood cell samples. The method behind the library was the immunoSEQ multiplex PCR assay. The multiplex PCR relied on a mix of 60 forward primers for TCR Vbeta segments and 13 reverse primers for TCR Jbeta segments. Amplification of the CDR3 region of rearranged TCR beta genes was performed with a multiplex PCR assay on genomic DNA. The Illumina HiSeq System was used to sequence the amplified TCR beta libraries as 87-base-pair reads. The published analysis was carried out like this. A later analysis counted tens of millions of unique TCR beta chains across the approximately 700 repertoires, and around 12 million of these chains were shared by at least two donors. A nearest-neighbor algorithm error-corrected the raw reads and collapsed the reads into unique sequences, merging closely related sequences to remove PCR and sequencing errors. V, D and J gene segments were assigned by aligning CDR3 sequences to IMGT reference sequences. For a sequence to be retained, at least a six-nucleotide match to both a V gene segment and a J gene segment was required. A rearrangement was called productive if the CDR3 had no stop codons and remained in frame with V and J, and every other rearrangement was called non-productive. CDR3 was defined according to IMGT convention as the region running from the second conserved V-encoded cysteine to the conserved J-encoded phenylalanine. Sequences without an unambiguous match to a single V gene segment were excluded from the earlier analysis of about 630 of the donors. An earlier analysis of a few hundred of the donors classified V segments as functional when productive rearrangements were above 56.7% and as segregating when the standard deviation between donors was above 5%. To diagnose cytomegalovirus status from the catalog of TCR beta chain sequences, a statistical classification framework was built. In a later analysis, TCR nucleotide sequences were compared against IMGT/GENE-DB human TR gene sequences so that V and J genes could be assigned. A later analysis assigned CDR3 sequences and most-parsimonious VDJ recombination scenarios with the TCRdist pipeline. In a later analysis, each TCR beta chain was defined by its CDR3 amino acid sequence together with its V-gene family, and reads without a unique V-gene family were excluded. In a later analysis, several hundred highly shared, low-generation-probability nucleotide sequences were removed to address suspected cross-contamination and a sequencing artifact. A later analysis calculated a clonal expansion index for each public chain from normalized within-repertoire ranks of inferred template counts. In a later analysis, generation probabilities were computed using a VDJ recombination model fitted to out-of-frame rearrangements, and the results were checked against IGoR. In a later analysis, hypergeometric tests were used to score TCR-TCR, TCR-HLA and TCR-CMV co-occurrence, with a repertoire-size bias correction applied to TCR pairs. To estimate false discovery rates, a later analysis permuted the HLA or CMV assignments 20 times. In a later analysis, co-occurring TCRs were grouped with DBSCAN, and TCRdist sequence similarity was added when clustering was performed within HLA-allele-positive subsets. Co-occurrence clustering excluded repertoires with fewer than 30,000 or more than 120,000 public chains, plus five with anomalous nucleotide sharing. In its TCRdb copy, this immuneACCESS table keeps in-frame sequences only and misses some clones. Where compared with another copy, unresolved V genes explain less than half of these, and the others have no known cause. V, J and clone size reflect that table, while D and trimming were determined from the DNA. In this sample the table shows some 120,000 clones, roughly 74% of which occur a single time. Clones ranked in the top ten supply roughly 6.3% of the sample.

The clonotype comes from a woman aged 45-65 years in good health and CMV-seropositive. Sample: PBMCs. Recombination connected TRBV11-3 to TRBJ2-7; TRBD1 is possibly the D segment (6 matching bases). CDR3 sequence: CASRFDQGLGEQYF. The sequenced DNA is TGTGCCAGCAGATTCGACCAGGGGCTGGGGGAGCAGTACTTC.